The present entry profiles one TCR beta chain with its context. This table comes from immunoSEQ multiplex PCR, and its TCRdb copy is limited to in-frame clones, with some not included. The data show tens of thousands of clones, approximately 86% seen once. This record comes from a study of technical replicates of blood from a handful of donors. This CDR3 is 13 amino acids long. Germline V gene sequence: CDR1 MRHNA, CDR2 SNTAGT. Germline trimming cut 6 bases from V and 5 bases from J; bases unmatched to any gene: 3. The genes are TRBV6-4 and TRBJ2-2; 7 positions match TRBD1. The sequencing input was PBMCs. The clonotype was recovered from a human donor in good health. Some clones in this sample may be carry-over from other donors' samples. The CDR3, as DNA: TGTGCCAGCAGCCAGACAGGGACCGGGGAGCTGTTTTTT. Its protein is CASSQTGTGELFF.